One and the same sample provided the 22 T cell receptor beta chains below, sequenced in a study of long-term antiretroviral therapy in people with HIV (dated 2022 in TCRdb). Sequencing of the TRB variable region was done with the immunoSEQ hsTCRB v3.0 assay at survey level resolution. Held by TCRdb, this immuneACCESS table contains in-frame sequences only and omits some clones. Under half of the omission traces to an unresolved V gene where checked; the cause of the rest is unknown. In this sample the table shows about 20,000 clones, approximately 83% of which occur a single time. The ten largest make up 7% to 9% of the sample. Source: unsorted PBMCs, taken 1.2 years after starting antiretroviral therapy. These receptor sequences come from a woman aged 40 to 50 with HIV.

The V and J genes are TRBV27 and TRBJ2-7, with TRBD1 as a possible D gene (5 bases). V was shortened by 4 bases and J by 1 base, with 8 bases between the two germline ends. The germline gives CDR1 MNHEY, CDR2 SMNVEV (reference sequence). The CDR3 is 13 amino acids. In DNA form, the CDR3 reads TGTGCCAGCAGTTCATCAGGGTCCTACGAGCAGTACTTC. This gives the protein CASSSSGSYEQYF.

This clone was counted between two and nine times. CDR3: CASSTLAGEPDTQYF. The CDR3 DNA sequence: TGTGCCAGTAGTACCCTAGCGGGAGAACCGGATACGCAGTATTTT. J is TRBJ2-3 and V is TRBV19; 10 bases agree with TRBD2. The CDR3 covers 15 residues. Germline loops: CDR1 LNHDA, CDR2 SQIVND (reference sequence). Trimming removed 4 bases from V and 6 bases from J; junction bases left unmatched: 7.

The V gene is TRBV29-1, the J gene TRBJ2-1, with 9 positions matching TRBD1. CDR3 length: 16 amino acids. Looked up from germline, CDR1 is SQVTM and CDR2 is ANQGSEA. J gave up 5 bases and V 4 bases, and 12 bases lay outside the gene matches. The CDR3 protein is CSVVDQRDRANNEQFF. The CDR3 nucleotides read TGCAGCGTTGTAGATCAGAGGGACAGGGCAAACAATGAGCAGTTCTTC.

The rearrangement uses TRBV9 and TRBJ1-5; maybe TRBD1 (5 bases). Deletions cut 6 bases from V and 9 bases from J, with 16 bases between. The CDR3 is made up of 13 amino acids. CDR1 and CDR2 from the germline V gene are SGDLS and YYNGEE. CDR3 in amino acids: CASMGGGTGPQHF. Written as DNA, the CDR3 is TGTGCCAGCATGGGGGGGGGAACGGGGCCCCAGCATTTT.

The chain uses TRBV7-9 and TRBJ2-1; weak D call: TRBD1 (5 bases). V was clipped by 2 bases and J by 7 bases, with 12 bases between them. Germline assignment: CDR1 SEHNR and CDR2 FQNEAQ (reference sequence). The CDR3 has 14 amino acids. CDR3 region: CASSLTGVGNEQFF. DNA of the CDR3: TGTGCCAGCAGCTTAACAGGAGTCGGGAATGAGCAGTTCTTC.

In DNA form, the CDR3 reads TGCAGCGTTGAAAAGGGCGTCGGGGAGACCCAGTACTTC. Protein sequence: CSVEKGVGETQYF. The rearrangement joins TRBV29-1 to TRBJ2-5, with no clear D. The V end was cut by 2 bases, the J end by 5 bases, with 12 bases between. Germline lookup yields CDR1 SQVTM and CDR2 ANQGSEA. The CDR3 spans 13 residues.

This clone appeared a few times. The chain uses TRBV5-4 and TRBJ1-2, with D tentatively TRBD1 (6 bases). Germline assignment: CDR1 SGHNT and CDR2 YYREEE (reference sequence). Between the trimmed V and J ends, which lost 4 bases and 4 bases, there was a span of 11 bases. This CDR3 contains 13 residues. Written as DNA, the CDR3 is TGTGCCAGCAGCCCCTACAGGGCCTATGGCTACACCTTC. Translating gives CASSPYRAYGYTF.

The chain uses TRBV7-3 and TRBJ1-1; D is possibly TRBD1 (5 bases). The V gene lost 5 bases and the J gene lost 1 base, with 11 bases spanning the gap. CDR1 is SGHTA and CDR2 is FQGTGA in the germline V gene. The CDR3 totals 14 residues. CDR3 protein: CASSQGLTNTEAFF. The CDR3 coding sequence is TGTGCCAGCAGCCAGGGACTGACGAACACTGAAGCTTTCTTT.

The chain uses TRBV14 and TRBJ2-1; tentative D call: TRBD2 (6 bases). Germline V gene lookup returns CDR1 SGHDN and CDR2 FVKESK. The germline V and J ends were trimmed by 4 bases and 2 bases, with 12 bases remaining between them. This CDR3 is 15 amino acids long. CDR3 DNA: TGTGCCAGCAGCCGCCTAGCGTTCCCCTACAATGAGCAGTTCTTC. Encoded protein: CASSRLAFPYNEQFF.

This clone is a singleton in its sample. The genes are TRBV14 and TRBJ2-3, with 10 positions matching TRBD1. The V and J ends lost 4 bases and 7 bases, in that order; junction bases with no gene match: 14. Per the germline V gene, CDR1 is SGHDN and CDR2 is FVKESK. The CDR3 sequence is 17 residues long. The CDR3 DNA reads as TGTGCCAGCAGCCGTAAAGCCGGGACAGGGGATGTATATACGCAGTATTTT. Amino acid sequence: CASSRKAGTGDVYTQYF.

CDR3 loop: CASSPQQGSTEAFF. CDR3 in DNA: TGTGCCAGCTCACCGCAACAGGGAAGCACTGAAGCTTTCTTT. The chain joins TRBV18 to TRBJ1-1; weak D call: TRBD1 (6 bases). Germline CDR1 KGHSH, CDR2 LQKENI. This CDR3 comprises 14 residues. V shed 3 bases and J shed 4 bases, with 12 bases lying between them.

The CDR3 DNA reads as TGTGCCAGCAGTGTCGCCGGGACTACGGCCTACGAGCAGTACTTC. The encoded protein is CASSVAGTTAYEQYF. V gene TRBV28 combines with J gene TRBJ2-7; 7 bases match TRBD2. The CDR3 is made up of 15 amino acids. The trim removed 5 bases at V and 2 bases at J, leaving 9 bases unmatched. Germline values: CDR1 MDHEN, CDR2 SYDVKM.

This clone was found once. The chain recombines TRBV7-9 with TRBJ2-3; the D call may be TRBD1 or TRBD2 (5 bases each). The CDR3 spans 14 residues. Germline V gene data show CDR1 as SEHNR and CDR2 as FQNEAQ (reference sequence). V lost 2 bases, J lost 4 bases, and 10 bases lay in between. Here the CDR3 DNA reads TGTGCCAGCAGCTTAACAGAGGGGCCAGATACGCAGTATTTT. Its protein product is CASSLTEGPDTQYF.

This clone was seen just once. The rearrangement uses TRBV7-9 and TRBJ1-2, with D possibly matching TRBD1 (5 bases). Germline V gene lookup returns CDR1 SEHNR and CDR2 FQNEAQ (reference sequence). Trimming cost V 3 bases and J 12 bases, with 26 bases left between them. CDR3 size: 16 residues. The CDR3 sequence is CASSLGEDRDRKEDTF. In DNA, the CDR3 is TGTGCCAGCAGCTTGGGAGAAGATAGGGACCGCAAGGAAGACACCTTC.

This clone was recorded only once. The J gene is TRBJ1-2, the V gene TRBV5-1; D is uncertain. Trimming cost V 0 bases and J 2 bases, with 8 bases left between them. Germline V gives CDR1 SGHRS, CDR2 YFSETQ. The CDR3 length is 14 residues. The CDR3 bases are TGCGCCAGCAGCTTGGATGTCGGCAACTATGGCTACACCTTC. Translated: CASSLDVGNYGYTF. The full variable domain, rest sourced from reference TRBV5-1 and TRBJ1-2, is KAGVTQTPRYLIKTRGQQVTLSCSPISGHRSVSWYQQTPGQGLQFLFEYFSETQRNKGNFPGRFSGRQFSNSRSEMNVSTLELGDSALYLCASSLDVGNYGYTFGSGTRLTVV.

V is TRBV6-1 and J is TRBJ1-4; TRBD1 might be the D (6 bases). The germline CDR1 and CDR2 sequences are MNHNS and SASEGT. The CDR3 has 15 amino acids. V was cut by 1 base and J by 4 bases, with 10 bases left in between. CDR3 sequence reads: CASSEVAGVNEKLFF. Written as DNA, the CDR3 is TGTGCCAGCAGTGAAGTTGCAGGGGTTAATGAAAAACTGTTTTTT.

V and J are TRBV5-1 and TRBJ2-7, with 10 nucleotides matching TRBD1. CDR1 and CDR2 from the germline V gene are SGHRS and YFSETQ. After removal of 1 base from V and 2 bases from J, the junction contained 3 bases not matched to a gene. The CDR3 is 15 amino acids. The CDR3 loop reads CASSLWTGGTYEQYF. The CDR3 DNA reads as TGCGCCAGCAGCTTGTGGACAGGGGGAACCTACGAGCAGTACTTC.

The CDR3 sequence: CASSEATNSYEQYF. Written as DNA, the CDR3 is TGTGCCAGCAGTGAAGCTACAAACTCCTACGAGCAGTACTTC. This sequence joins TRBV6-1 and TRBJ2-7; D remains ambiguous. Germline CDR1 and CDR2: MNHNS and SASEGT. The germline V and J ends were trimmed by 0 bases and 0 bases, with 6 bases remaining between them. The CDR3 is made up of 14 amino acids.

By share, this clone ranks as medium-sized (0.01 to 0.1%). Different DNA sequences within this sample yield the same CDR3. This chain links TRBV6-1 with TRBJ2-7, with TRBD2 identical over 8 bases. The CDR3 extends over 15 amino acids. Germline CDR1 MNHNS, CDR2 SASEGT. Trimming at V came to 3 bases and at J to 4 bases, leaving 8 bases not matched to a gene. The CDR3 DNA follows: TGTGCCAGCAGTGAGCGGAGCGGGAGAAGTTACGAGCAGTACTTC. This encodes CASSERSGRSYEQYF.

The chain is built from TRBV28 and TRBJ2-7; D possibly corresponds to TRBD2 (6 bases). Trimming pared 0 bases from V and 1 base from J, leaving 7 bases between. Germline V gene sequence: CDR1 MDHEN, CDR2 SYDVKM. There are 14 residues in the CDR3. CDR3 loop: CASSLWTSSYEQYF. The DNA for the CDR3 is TGTGCCAGCAGTTTATGGACTAGTTCCTACGAGCAGTACTTC.

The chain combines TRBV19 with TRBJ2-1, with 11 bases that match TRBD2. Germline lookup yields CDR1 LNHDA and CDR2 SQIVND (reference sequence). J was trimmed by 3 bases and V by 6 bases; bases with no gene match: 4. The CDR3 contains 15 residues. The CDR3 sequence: CASRPGLADYNEQFF. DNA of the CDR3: TGTGCCAGTAGACCGGGACTAGCGGACTACAATGAGCAGTTCTTC.

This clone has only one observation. CDR3 loop: CASSPPGGINQPQHF. The CDR3 region has the DNA TGTGCCAGCTCACCCCCAGGAGGGATCAATCAGCCCCAGCATTTT. The rearrangement links TRBV18 to TRBJ1-5, with unresolved D. V gave up 3 bases and J gave up 3 bases, with 12 bases separating them. The germline V gene has CDR1 KGHSH and CDR2 LQKENI. The CDR3 spans 15 residues. Complete variable domain (other parts from reference TRBV18 and TRBJ1-5): NAGVMQNPRHLVRRRGQEARLRCSPMKGHSHVYWYRQLPEEGLKFMVYLQKENIIDESGMPKERFSAEFPKEGPSILRIQQVVRGDSAAYFCASSPPGGINQPQHFGDGTRLSIL.